The rows below give T cell receptor beta chains drawn from one sample of a study of blood T cell repertoires in COVID-19. The repertoire was sequenced with immunoSEQ multiplex PCR; TCRdb's copy has only in-frame clones and lacks some. This sample carries more than 150,000 clones, about 80% of them seen once, and the ten largest clones take more than 5.5%. The sample taken for sequencing was peripheral blood. These receptors came from a human donor in a cohort sampled during active COVID-19. CDR3s include the opening cysteine and the closing phenylalanine or tryptophan.

TRBJ2-7 | TRBV5-4 | CASSPTGEPSYEQYF
TRBJ2-3 | TRBV29-1 | CSCARGTDTQYF
TRBJ2-1 | TRBV20-1 | CSATNNEQFF
TRBJ1-1 | TRBV5-1 | CASSQRDRKNTEAFF
TRBJ2-3 | TRBV9 | CASSVVLGGLNTQYF
TRBJ1-3 | TRBV3-1/TRBV3-2 | CASSSRVSGNTIYF
TRBJ2-5 | TRBV6-5 | CASSLWRGDQETQYF
TRBJ1-2 | TRBV15 | CATSRLDSDLNYGYTF
TRBJ1-1 | TRBV13 | CASSPGQLNTEAFF
TRBJ1-2 | TRBV5-1 | CASSSTTVNYGYTF
TRBJ2-2 | TRBV12-5 | CASRLAGANTGELFF
TRBJ2-1 | TRBV29-1 | CSAGLAGANEQFF
TRBJ1-5 | TRBV6-5 | CASAGRGGNQPQHF
TRBJ1-3 | TRBV7-3 | CASSPNSGNTIYF
TRBJ1-2 | TRBV3-1/TRBV3-2 | CASSQDPQGGYGYTF
TRBJ1-2 | TRBV12-3/TRBV12-4 | CASIRGFVYTF